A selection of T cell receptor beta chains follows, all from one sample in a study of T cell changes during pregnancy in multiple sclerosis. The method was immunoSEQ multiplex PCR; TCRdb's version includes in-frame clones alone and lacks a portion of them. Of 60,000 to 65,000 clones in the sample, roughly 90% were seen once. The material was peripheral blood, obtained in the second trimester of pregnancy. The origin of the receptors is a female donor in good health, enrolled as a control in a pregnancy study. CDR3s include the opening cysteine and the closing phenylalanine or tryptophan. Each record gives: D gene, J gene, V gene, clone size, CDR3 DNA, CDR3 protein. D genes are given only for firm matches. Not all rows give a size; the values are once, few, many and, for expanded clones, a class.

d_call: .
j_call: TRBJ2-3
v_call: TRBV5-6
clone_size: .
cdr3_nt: TGTGCCAGCAGCCCGGAGCGGTCTAGCACAGATACGCAGTATTTT
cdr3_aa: CASSPERSSTDTQYF

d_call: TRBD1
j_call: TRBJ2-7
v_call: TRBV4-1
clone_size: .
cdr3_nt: TGCGCCAGCAGCCAAGCCATCACCGGGACAGGGGGCTACGAGCAGTACTTC
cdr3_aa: CASSQAITGTGGYEQYF

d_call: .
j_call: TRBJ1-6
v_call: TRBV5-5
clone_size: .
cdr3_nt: TGTGCCAGCAGCATTCGACAAGATACCTATAATTCACCCCTCCACTTT
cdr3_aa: CASSIRQDTYNSPLHF

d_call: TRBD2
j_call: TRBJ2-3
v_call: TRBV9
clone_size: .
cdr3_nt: TGTGCCAGCAGCGTAGGGGTTGCGGGGGAGAGAGATACGCAGTATTTT
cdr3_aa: CASSVGVAGERDTQYF

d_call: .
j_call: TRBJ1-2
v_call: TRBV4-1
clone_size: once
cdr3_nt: TGCGCCAGCAGCCACGGGCCCGACCGGGAATATGGCTACACCTTC
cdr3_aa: CASSHGPDREYGYTF

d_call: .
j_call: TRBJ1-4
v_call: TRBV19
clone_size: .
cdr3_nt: TGTGCCAGTAGTCCAGGTGAAAAACTGTTTTTT
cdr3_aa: CASSPGEKLFF

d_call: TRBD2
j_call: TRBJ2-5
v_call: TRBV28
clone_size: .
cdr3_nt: TGTGCCAGCAGTTTTAGGGTAGCGGGAGGGTATCGAGAGACCCAGTACTTC
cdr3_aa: CASSFRVAGGYRETQYF

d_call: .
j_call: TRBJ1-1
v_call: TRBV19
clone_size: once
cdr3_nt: TGTGCCAGTAGTAACCCCGCCGGGAGGAGGACTGAAGCTTTCTTT
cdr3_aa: CASSNPAGRRTEAFF

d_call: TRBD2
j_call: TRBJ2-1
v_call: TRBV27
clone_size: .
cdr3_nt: TGTGCCAGCAGTTTAAAACTAGCGGGAGAGATCTCCTACAATGAGCAGTTCTTC
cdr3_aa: CASSLKLAGEISYNEQFF

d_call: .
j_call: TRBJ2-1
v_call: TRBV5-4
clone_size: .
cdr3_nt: TGTGCCAGCAAGGATCAAGGGGAAAACCCCAACTACAATGAGCAGTTCTTC
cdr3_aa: CASKDQGENPNYNEQFF

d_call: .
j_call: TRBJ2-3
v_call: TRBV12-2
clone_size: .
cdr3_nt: TGTGCAAGTCTCCTCCTAGCGGGGGGGCTAGATACGCAGTATTTT
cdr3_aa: CASLLLAGGLDTQYF

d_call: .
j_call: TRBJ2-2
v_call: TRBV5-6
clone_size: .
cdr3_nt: TGTGCCAGCAGCCAGGGCCCGAACACCGGGGAGCTGTTTTTT
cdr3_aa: CASSQGPNTGELFF

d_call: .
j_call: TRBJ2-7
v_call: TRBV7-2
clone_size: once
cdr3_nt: TGTGCCAGCAGCCTCGGTGGGCGATCAGGCGAGCAGTACTTC
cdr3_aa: CASSLGGRSGEQYF

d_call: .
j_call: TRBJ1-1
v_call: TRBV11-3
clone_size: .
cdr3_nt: TGTGCCAGCAGCCCGAACAGGGATAACACTGAAGCTTTCTTT
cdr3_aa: CASSPNRDNTEAFF

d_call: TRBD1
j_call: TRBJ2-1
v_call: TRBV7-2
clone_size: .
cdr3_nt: TGTGCCAGCAGCCGTTGGACAGGCCACTACAATGAGCAGTTCTTC
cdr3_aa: CASSRWTGHYNEQFF

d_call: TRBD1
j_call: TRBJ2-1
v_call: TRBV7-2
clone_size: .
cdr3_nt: TGTGCCAGCAGCTTGGGGGACAGGGGCTACAATGAGCAGTTCTTC
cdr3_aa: CASSLGDRGYNEQFF

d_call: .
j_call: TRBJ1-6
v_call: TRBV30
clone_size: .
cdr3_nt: TGTGCCTGGAGTGTCTCAGGGGACACTTCACCCCTCCACTTT
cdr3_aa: CAWSVSGDTSPLHF

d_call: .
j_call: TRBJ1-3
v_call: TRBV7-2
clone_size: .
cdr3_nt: TGTGCCAGCAGCCTACGGCTGGGGGGACTCTCTGGAAACACCATATATTTT
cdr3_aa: CASSLRLGGLSGNTIYF

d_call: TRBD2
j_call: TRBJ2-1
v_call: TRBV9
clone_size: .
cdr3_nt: TGTGCCAGCAGCGTTGGGCGCGGGAGGGACAATGAGCAGTTCTTC
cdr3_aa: CASSVGRGRDNEQFF

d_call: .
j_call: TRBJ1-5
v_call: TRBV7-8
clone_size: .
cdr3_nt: TGTGCCAGCAGGTCCGGTTATGTGGATCAGCCCCAGCATTTT
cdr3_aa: CASRSGYVDQPQHF

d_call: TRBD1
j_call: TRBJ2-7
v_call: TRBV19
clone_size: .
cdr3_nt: TGTGCCAGTACCCCGACAGGGGGGCTTTACGAGCAGTACTTC
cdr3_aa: CASTPTGGLYEQYF

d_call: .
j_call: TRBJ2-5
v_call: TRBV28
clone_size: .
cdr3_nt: TGTGCCAGCAGATCTTTTTGGGGAGTTGGAGAGACCCAGTACTTC
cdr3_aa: CASRSFWGVGETQYF

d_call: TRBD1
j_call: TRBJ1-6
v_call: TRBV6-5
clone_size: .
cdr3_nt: TGTGCCAGCAGTCATAGACCTACAGGGGATTCACCCCTCCACTTT
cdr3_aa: CASSHRPTGDSPLHF

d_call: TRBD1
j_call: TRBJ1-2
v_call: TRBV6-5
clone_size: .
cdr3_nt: TGTGCCAGCAGTTACTCAAGGACAGGGGGAAACTATGGCTACACCTTC
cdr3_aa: CASSYSRTGGNYGYTF

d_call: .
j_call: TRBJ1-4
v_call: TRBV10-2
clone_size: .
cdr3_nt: TGCGCCATCAACAGCGGTTCTAATGAAAAACTGTTTTTT
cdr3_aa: CAINSGSNEKLFF

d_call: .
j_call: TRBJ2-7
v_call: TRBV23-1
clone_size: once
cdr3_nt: TGCGCCAGCAGTCAATCTACAGGGGGGGAGTACGAGCAGTACTTC
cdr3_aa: CASSQSTGGEYEQYF

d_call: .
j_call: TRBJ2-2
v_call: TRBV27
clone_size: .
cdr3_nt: TGTGCCAGCAGTTTATCAGGAGACGGGGAGCTGTTTTTT
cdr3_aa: CASSLSGDGELFF

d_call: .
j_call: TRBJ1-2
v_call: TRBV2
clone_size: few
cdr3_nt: TGTGCCAGCAGTGAGCTAGCTGGGGTCAATGGCTACACCTTC
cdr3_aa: CASSELAGVNGYTF

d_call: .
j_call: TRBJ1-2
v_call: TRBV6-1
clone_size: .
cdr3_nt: TGTGCCAGCAGTGCCCTCTCCAGACGGGAGACTTATAACTATGGCTACACCTTC
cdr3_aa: CASSALSRRETYNYGYTF

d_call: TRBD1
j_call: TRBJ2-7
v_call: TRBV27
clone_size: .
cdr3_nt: TGTGCCAGCAGTTCGGGGACAGGCGGAATCGAGCAGTACTTC
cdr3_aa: CASSSGTGGIEQYF

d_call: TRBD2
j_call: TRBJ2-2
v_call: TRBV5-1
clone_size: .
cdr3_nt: TGCGCCAGCAGCGAGCAGCGGGAGAGCTTAACCGGGGAGCTGTTTTTT
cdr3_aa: CASSEQRESLTGELFF

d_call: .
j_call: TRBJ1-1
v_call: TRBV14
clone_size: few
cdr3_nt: TGTGCCAGCAGCCAGCAGTTAGAGGGGGACGCTTTCTTT
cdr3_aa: CASSQQLEGDAFF

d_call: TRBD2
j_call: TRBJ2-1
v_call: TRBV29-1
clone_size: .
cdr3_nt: TGCAGCGTTGGTTCGGCGGGAGGGTACAATGAGCAGTTCTTC
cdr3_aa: CSVGSAGGYNEQFF

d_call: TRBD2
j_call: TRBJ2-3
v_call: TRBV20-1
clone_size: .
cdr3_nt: TGCAGTGCGTTTCTTAGCGGGAGGCTGTATTTT
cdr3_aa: CSAFLSGRLYF

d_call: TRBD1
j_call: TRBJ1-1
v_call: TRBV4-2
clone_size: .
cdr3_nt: TGTGCCAGCAGCCAAGGGGGGGACAGCAGTGAAGCTTTCTTT
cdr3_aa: CASSQGGDSSEAFF

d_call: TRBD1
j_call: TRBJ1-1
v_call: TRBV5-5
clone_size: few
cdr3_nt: TGTGCCAGCAGCGATGCAGGGGGACGGACTGAAGCTTTCTTT
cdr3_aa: CASSDAGGRTEAFF

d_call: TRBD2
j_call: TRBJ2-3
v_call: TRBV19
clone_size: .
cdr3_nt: TGTGCCAGTAGTCCAGCGGGGGGGACCACAGATACGCAGTATTTT
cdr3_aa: CASSPAGGTTDTQYF

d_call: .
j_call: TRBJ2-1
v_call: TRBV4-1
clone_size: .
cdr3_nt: TGCGCCAGCAGCCACCTCCGGGACTACAATGAGCAGTTCTTC
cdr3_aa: CASSHLRDYNEQFF

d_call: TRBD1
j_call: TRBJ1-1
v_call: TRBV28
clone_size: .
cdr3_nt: TGTGCCAGCAGTTTATGGACAGGGCAGGGTGAAGCTTTCTTT
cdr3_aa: CASSLWTGQGEAFF

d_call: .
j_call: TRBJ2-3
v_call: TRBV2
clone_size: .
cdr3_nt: TGTGCCAGCTCCAGACTAGGCGGTGGCACAGATACGCAGTATTTT
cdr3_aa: CASSRLGGGTDTQYF

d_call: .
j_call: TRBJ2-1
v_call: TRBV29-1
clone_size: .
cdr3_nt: TGCAGCGTTGAAGGGGCAGGGGAGAGCTCCTACAATGAGCAGTTCTTC
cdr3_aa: CSVEGAGESSYNEQFF

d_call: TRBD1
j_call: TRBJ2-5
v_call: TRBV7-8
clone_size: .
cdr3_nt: TGTGCCAGCAGCTTAGCCTCCTCCCGGACAGGAGTTAAGACCCAGTACTTC
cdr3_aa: CASSLASSRTGVKTQYF

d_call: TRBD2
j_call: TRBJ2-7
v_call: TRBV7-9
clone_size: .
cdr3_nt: TGTGCCAGCAGCCCGTACCTAGCGGGAGGTTCCTACGAGCAGTACTTC
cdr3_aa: CASSPYLAGGSYEQYF

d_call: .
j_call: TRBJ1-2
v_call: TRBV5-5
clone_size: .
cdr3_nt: TGTGCCAGCAGCTTTTACAGGGCGGTCAACTATGGCTACACCTTC
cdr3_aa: CASSFYRAVNYGYTF

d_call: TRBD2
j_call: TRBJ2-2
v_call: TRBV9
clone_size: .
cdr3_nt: TGTGCCAGCAGCGTAGTGGCGGGACTAGCGGCGAACACCGGGGAGCTGTTTTTT
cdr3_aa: CASSVVAGLAANTGELFF

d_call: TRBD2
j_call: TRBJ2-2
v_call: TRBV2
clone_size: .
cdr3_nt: TGTGCCAGCAGTGAATCGGGCGGGGGGGCCGGCACCGGGGAGCTGTTTTTT
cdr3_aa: CASSESGGGAGTGELFF

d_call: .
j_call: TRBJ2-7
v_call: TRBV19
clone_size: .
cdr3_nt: TGTGCCAGTAGTCCCGGACCATGGACAACCTACGAGCAGTACTTC
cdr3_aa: CASSPGPWTTYEQYF

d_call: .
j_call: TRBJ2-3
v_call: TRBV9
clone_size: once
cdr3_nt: TGTGCCAGCAGCGTAGAGAATGTCCGCCGGGATACGCAGTATTTT
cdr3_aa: CASSVENVRRDTQYF

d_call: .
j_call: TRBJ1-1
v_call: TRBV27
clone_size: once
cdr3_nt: TGTGCCAGCAGTTTACAGGGCAGAGAAGCTTTCTTT
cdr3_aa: CASSLQGREAFF

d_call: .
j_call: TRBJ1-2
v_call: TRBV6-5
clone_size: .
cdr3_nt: TGTGCCAGCAGTTACTCCGCGGGAGGGATTTATGGCTACACCTTC
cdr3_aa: CASSYSAGGIYGYTF

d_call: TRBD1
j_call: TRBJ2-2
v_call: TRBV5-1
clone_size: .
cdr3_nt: TGCGCCAGCAGCCATCAGGGGGACCACACCGGGGAGCTGTTTTTT
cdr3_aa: CASSHQGDHTGELFF

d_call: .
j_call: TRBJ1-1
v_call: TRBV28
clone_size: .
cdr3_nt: TGTGCCAGCAGTTTAATCGGGAGGGGGGACACTGAAGCTTTCTTT
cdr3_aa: CASSLIGRGDTEAFF

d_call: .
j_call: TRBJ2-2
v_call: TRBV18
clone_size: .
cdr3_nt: TGTGCCAGCTCACCTTTCGAGTCCGGGATTCAATCCGGGGAGCTGTTTTTT
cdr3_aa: CASSPFESGIQSGELFF

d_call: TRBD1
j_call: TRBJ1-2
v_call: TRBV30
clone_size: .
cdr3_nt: TGTGCCTGGAGTGTAGTGGGACAGGGGAATGGCTACACCTTC
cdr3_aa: CAWSVVGQGNGYTF

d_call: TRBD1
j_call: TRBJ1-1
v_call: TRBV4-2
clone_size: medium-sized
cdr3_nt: TGTGCCAGCAGCCAGGGGACAGAGAACACTGAAGCTTTCTTT
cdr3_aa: CASSQGTENTEAFF